This T cell receptor (beta chain) was identified during a study of OX40 agonist ivuxolimab in advanced cancers. Overall study context: A mean age of roughly 66 years, range roughly 23 to 85, was recorded, and approximately 79% were male.

The germline V and J ends were trimmed by 5 bases and 5 bases, with 16 bases remaining between them. Germline V gene sequence: CDR1 MNHEY, CDR2 SVGAGI. The CDR3 contains 15 residues. Some clones are missing from TCRdb's copy, which holds only in-frame ones; the method was immunoSEQ multiplex PCR. Of 52,000 or so clones detected, 84% appear once; the ten largest clones hold 0.6% to 0.8%. Study conclusions and caveats: Clones of CD4+ and CD8+ blood T cells grew by week 6 at doses of 0.1 to 3.0 mg/kg.

Of note for this clone: Its antigen remains unknown.

Sequencing used CD4+ or CD8+ T cells sorted from blood, obtained in a trial of the OX40 agonist ivuxolimab. The chain employs TRBV6-5 and TRBJ1-5; D is perhaps TRBD1 (5 bases). The TCR originated in an adult with an advanced solid tumor such as melanoma, head and neck, liver or kidney cancer. In DNA form, the CDR3 reads TGTGCCAGCAGTCTAGCAGGGAAGGCGGATCAGCCCCAGCATTTT. Translated: CASSLAGKADQPQHF.